This is a list of T cell receptor beta chains from one sample in a study of blood T cell repertoires in COVID-19. TCRdb's copy holds only in-frame clones and misses some; the assay was immunoSEQ multiplex PCR. The table lists around 91,000 clones, less than 85% of them singletons, with roughly 40% in the top ten. The sequencing input was peripheral blood. The receptors come from a man at least 80 years old with acute or convalescent COVID-19. The CDR3 runs from the conserved cysteine through the conserved F or W. The D gene is left open where the match is weak. Clone size is not always given. Where it is, it says once, few, many or a class for expanded clones.

clone_size d_call j_call v_call cdr3_aa cdr3_nt
NA NA TRBJ1-3 TRBV5-1 CASSLGQSRLSGNTIYF TGCGCCAGCAGCTTGGGCCAGTCCCGCCTCTCTGGAAACACCATATATTTT
once NA TRBJ2-2 TRBV4-1 CASSQVGQGRTGELFF TGCGCCAGCAGCCAAGTCGGCCAGGGTCGCACCGGGGAGCTGTTTTTT
NA TRBD2 TRBJ2-7 TRBV4-1 CASSQSPGLAGEYEQYF TGCGCCAGCAGCCAATCGCCGGGACTAGCGGGGGAATACGAGCAGTACTTC
NA NA TRBJ2-1 TRBV12-3/TRBV12-4 CASSLADEQFF TGTGCCAGCAGTTTAGCCGATGAGCAGTTCTTC
NA NA TRBJ2-7 TRBV21-1 CASSTDRVSYEQYF TGTGCCAGCAGCACAGACAGGGTTTCCTACGAGCAGTACTTC
NA TRBD1 TRBJ1-1 TRBV5-6 CASSGQGNTEAFF TGTGCCAGCAGCGGACAGGGTAACACTGAAGCTTTCTTT
NA NA TRBJ2-4 TRBV19 CASSIQGSKAKNIQYF TGTGCCAGTAGTATACAGGGTTCTAAAGCCAAAAACATTCAGTACTTC
NA TRBD1 TRBJ1-1 TRBV28 CASRVGQPHTEAFF TGTGCCAGCAGGGTGGGACAGCCCCACACTGAAGCTTTCTTT
NA TRBD1 TRBJ2-7 TRBV9 CASSVDETGPPYEQYF TGTGCCAGCAGCGTAGATGAGACAGGGCCCCCCTACGAGCAGTACTTC
once TRBD2 TRBJ2-2 TRBV19 CATGRTSASWGHGELFF TGTGCCACCGGAAGGACTAGCGCCTCCTGGGGACACGGGGAGCTGTTTTTT
NA NA TRBJ1-1 TRBV19 CASSTDRIVAEAFF TGTGCCAGTAGTACTGACAGGATCGTTGCTGAAGCTTTCTTT
NA TRBD1 TRBJ1-5 TRBV6-5 CASSRDRGQPQHF TGTGCCAGCAGTCGGGACAGGGGACAGCCCCAGCATTTT
NA TRBD1 TRBJ1-4 TRBV10-1 CASSPGTGGLEKLFF TGCGCCAGCAGTCCAGGGACAGGGGGCCTTGAAAAACTGTTTTTT
NA TRBD1 TRBJ1-3 TRBV11-3 CASSHPTGGSNTIYF TGTGCCAGCAGCCACCCGACAGGGGGCTCGAACACCATATATTTT
NA TRBD1 TRBJ1-5 TRBV3-1/TRBV3-2 CASSQAGTENQPQHF TGTGCCAGCAGCCAAGCCGGGACAGAAAATCAGCCCCAGCATTTT
NA NA TRBJ1-3 TRBV7-7 CASSSGRSGGNTIYF TGTGCTAGCAGTTCCGGTAGGAGTGGGGGAAACACCATATATTTT
NA NA TRBJ1-5 TRBV6-1 CASSERGGGQPQHF TGTGCCAGCAGTGAAAGGGGGGGAGGACAGCCCCAGCATTTT
NA NA TRBJ2-1 TRBV18 CASSPDTSSYNEQFF TGTGCCAGCTCACCCGACACGAGCTCCTACAATGAGCAGTTCTTC
NA TRBD2 TRBJ2-7 TRBV5-1 CASSSGLAGLITSYEQYF TGCGCCAGCAGCTCGGGACTAGCGGGCCTCATTACAAGCTACGAGCAGTACTTC
NA TRBD1 TRBJ1-1 TRBV5-1 CASSLDGQGPTEAFF TGCGCCAGCAGCTTGGATGGACAGGGCCCCACTGAAGCTTTCTTT
once TRBD1 TRBJ1-6 TRBV6-5 CASRGGQGDNSPLHF TGTGCCAGCAGGGGCGGACAGGGTGACAATTCACCCCTCCACTTT
NA NA TRBJ1-3 TRBV4-3 CASSQGSGGAFSGNTIYF TGCGCCAGCAGCCAAGGGTCGGGGGGGGCCTTCTCTGGAAACACCATATATTTT
NA TRBD1 TRBJ2-5 TRBV11-2 CASSSGSRQGRETQYF TGTGCCAGCAGCTCAGGGAGCCGACAGGGTAGGGAGACCCAGTACTTC
once TRBD2 TRBJ2-7 TRBV28 CASSLFRTSGREFYEQYF TGTGCCAGCAGTTTATTCCGGACTAGCGGGAGGGAGTTCTACGAGCAGTACTTC
NA NA TRBJ1-5 TRBV5-4 CASSGGGGQPQHF TGTGCCAGCTCCGGGGGAGGGGGACAGCCCCAGCATTTT
NA NA TRBJ1-4 TRBV28 CASSLPGANEKLFF TGTGCCAGCAGCCTCCCAGGGGCTAATGAAAAACTGTTTTTT
NA TRBD2 TRBJ2-6 TRBV3-1/TRBV3-2 CASTGGTSFPSGANVLTF TGTGCCAGCACCGGAGGGACTAGCTTTCCCTCTGGGGCCAACGTCCTGACTTTC
NA TRBD1 TRBJ1-1 TRBV28 CASSWPQGRLLNTEAFF TGTGCCAGCAGCTGGCCACAGGGGCGTCTGCTGAACACTGAAGCTTTCTTT
NA TRBD2 TRBJ2-2 TRBV6-5 CASRGGSAGELFF TGTGCCAGCAGGGGCGGGAGCGCCGGGGAGCTGTTTTTT
NA TRBD2 TRBJ2-5 TRBV10-3 CAISRLAGAMKQETQYF TGTGCCATCAGCCGACTAGCGGGAGCAATGAAACAAGAGACCCAGTACTTC
NA NA TRBJ1-6 TRBV5-1 CASSWGTGSYNSPLHF TGCGCCAGCAGCTGGGGCACAGGGTCCTATAATTCACCCCTCCACTTT
once NA TRBJ2-7 TRBV3-1/TRBV3-2 CASSQGQGVGREQYF TGTGCCAGCAGCCAAGGGCAAGGGGTGGGGCGCGAGCAGTACTTC
NA NA TRBJ2-5 TRBV7-7 CASSLSPSPETQYF TGTGCTAGCAGCTTATCCCCTAGCCCAGAGACCCAGTACTTC
NA NA TRBJ1-1 TRBV6-2/TRBV6-3 CASSYFRGANTEAFF TGTGCCAGCAGTTACTTCAGGGGAGCTAACACTGAAGCTTTCTTT
medium-sized NA TRBJ2-5 TRBV28 CASSLSRREKETQYF TGTGCCAGCAGTTTGTCCAGGAGGGAGAAAGAGACCCAGTACTTC
NA NA TRBJ1-2 TRBV14 CASSQERPGGLWYGYTF TGTGCCAGCAGCCAAGAAAGGCCAGGCGGACTATGGTATGGCTACACCTTC
NA TRBD1 TRBJ1-1 TRBV20-1 CSASRTGEAFF TGCAGTGCGAGCCGGACAGGTGAAGCTTTCTTT
NA NA TRBJ2-7 TRBV7-2 CASSLDDRSSYEQYF TGTGCCAGCAGCTTAGACGACAGGTCCTCCTACGAGCAGTACTTC
NA TRBD1 TRBJ1-2 TRBV7-2 CASSRIGTDYGYTF TGTGCCAGCAGCCGTATCGGGACAGACTATGGCTACACCTTC
NA NA TRBJ1-2 TRBV6-5 CASSLQAFYGYTF TGTGCCAGCAGTTTACAGGCGTTCTATGGCTACACCTTC
NA NA TRBJ1-6 TRBV9 CASSVAGVGNSPLHF TGTGCCAGCAGCGTAGCGGGGGTGGGGAATTCACCCCTCCACTTT
NA TRBD1 TRBJ2-7 TRBV6-5 CASSTRDRVAEQYF TGTGCCAGCAGTACCCGGGACAGGGTGGCCGAGCAGTACTTC
few TRBD1 TRBJ1-2 TRBV3-1/TRBV3-2 CASSQGGQVFYGYTF TGTGCCAGCAGCCAAGGTGGACAGGTCTTCTATGGCTACACCTTC
NA TRBD1 TRBJ2-1 TRBV6-2/TRBV6-3 CASSPMVLFGDRGNEQFF TGTGCCAGCAGCCCCATGGTCCTTTTTGGGGACAGGGGGAATGAGCAGTTCTTC
NA NA TRBJ2-6 TRBV4-1 CASSQEGGAGANVLTF TGCGCCAGCAGCCAAGAAGGCGGGGCTGGGGCCAACGTCCTGACTTTC
NA NA TRBJ1-1 TRBV5-6 CASSFGLMNQGSVREAFF TGTGCCAGCAGCTTCGGGCTCATGAACCAGGGGAGCGTGAGGGAAGCTTTCTTT